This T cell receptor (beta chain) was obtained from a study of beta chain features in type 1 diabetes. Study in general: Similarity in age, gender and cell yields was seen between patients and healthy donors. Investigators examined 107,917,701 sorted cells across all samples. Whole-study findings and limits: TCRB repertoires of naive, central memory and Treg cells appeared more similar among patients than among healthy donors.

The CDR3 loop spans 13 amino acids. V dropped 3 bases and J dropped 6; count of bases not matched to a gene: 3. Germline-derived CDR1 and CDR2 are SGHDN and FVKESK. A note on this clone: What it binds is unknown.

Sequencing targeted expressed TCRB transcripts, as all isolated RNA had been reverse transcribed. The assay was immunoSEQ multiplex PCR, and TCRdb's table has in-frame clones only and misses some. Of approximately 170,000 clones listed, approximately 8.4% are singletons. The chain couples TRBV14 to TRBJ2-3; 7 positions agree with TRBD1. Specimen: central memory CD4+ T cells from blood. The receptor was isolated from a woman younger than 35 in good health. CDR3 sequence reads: CASSQGTADTQYF. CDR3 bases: TGTGCCAGCAGCCAGGGGACAGCCGATACGCAGTATTTT.